The next 32 T cell receptor beta chains were all read from a single sample in a study of naive and memory T cell subsets. A UMI-containing oligonucleotide was joined by 3' ligation to the TCR cDNA template. The SP2 primer and nested alpha and beta constant region primers amplified ligated cDNA in four rounds. TCRdb analysed the 5' RACE reads with MiXCR anew, one entry per CDR3 protein. The data hold approximately 32,000 distinct CDR3 sequences, with 16% observed a single time. Receptor source: a female donor in good health.

The genes are TRBV4-2 and TRBJ2-5; D may match TRBD1 or TRBD2 (6 bases each). The CDR3 is 15 amino acids. Germline lookup yields CDR1 LGHNA and CDR2 YNFKEQ. Trimming left V 2 bases short and J 4 bases short, with 14 bases between. The CDR3 loop reads CASSQSLGGGETQYF. Written as DNA, the CDR3 is TGTGCCAGCAGCCAATCCTTGGGGGGCGGAGAGACCCAGTACTTC.

This clonotype appeared many times. The rearrangement joins TRBV20-1 to TRBJ2-3; no reliable D call. V lost 1 base, J lost 5 bases, and 4 bases lay in between. The CDR3 is 11 amino acids. Germline CDR1 DFQATT, CDR2 SNEGSKA (reference sequence). The CDR3 region has the DNA TGCAGTGCTAGAGGAGGAGATACGCAGTATTTT. Encoded protein: CSARGGDTQYF.

Many counts were recorded for this clonotype. At one end the junction does not follow the germline gene, possibly because of a read error. This rearrangement joins TRBV29-1 to TRBJ1-2; D unresolved. Germline V lookup: CDR1 SQVTM, CDR2 ANQGSEA. The CDR3 covers 15 residues. CDR3 protein: CSVEDRGKSNYGDTF. DNA for the CDR3: TGCAGCGTTGAAGATCGTGGGAAGTCCAACTATGGCGACACCTTC.

The genes are TRBV7-9 and TRBJ2-3, with 11 bases aligning to TRBD2. CDR1 is SEHNR, CDR2 FQNEAQ, per germline (reference sequence). The J segment lost 3 bases and the V segment lost 3 bases, leaving 2 bases of the junction unmatched. The CDR3 runs to 15 residues. CDR3 protein: CASSFSGGGTDTQYF. Written as DNA, the CDR3 is TGTGCCAGCAGCTTTAGCGGGGGGGGTACAGATACGCAGTATTTT. Together with reference TRBV7-9 and TRBJ2-3, the CDR3 gives the full variable domain: DTGVSQNPRHKITKRGQNVTFRCDPISEHNRLYWYRQTLGQGPEFLTYFQNEAQLEKSRLLSDRFSAERPKGSFSTLEIQRTEQGDSAMYLCASSFSGGGTDTQYFGPGTRLTVL.

This clonotype was counted many times. J is TRBJ1-4 and V is TRBV4-1, with TRBD1 identical over 7 bases. With V trimmed by 5 bases and J by 0 bases, 6 bases remained unmatched. CDR1 is MGHRA, CDR2 YSYEKL, per germline. The CDR3 sequence is 16 residues long. The CDR3 DNA follows: TGCGCCAGCAGCGGACAGGCTCTAGCAACTAATGAAAAACTGTTTTTT. Translation: CASSGQALATNEKLFF.

This chain joins TRBV6-5 and TRBJ2-5, with TRBD1 as a possible D gene (5 bases). V shed 0 bases and J shed 0 bases, with 11 bases lying between them. Germline V lookup: CDR1 MNHEY, CDR2 SVGAGI. The CDR3 spans 16 residues. CDR3 sequence (DNA): TGTGCCAGCAGTTACTCTACAGGATCTTACCAAGAGACCCAGTACTTC. This sequence encodes CASSYSTGSYQETQYF.

The rearrangement joins TRBV20-1 to TRBJ2-3; D perhaps matches TRBD1 (6 bases). CDR3 length: 13 amino acids. Germline CDR1 and CDR2: DFQATT and SNEGSKA (reference sequence). With 4 bases removed from V and 0 bases from J, the gap between germline ends came to 8 bases. The CDR3 sequence is CSAIDRSTDTQYF. The CDR3 region has the DNA TGCAGTGCTATAGACAGGAGCACAGATACGCAGTATTTT.

This clonotype was counted ten times or more. The rearrangement links TRBV29-1 to TRBJ1-1; D is ambiguous. The germline V gene encodes CDR1 SQVTM and CDR2 ANQGSEA. Trimming took off 6 bases at V and 4 bases at J, with 15 bases between the two ends. The CDR3 length is 13 residues. DNA of the CDR3: TGCAGCGTCGTACGGATACTAGCCACTGAAGCTTTCTTT. This encodes CSVVRILATEAFF.

The chain recombines TRBV27 with TRBJ2-1; D call uncertain. Germline lookup yields CDR1 MNHEY and CDR2 SMNVEV (reference sequence). Trimming left V 5 bases short and J 7 bases short, with 6 bases between. The CDR3 consists of 11 residues. The CDR3 protein is CASSRRNEQFF. Written as DNA, the CDR3 is TGTGCCAGCAGTCGCAGGAATGAGCAGTTCTTC.

This clonotype has at least ten counts. CDR3: CASSSTGGDYGYTF. The CDR3 coding sequence is TGTGCCAGCAGTTCCACAGGGGGCGACTATGGCTACACCTTC. This chain joins TRBV12-3 or TRBV12-4 and TRBJ1-2; 9 bases are a match to TRBD1. With V trimmed by 4 bases and J by 3 bases, 3 bases remained unmatched. The CDR3 has 14 amino acids.

This clonotype turned up a few times. This chain uses TRBV10-3 with TRBJ2-1, with TRBD2 as a possible D gene (5 bases). V was clipped by 10 bases and J by 8 bases, with 21 bases between them. The CDR3 runs 14 residues. Germline V gives CDR1 ENHRY, CDR2 SYGVKD. In nucleotides, the CDR3 is TGTGCCACCAGGTCGGGGTTAATAGGTTATGAGCAGTTCTTC. The encoded protein is CATRSGLIGYEQFF.

The chain has TRBV4-1 and TRBJ1-5; D remains unclear. The CDR3 has 13 amino acids. Germline loops: CDR1 MGHRA, CDR2 YSYEKL. Trimming pared 3 bases from V and 4 bases from J, leaving 7 bases between. The CDR3 reads CASSQVQNQPQHF. CDR3 in DNA: TGCGCCAGCAGCCAGGTACAAAATCAGCCCCAGCATTTT.

As for this clonotype: Sequence at one end of the junction differs from germline and may be a read error. V and J are TRBV15 and TRBJ1-2, with TRBD1 as a possible D gene (6 bases). The CDR3 has 16 residues. Germline CDR1 and CDR2: LNHNV and YYDKDF (reference sequence). The CDR3 loop is CATSRGGMVGGDGDTF. CDR3 nucleotides: TGTGCCACCAGCAGAGGGGGGATGGTCGGGGGCGATGGCGACACCTTC.

This clonotype was picked up many times. The chain is built from TRBV6-5 and TRBJ1-1; 9 positions match TRBD1. In germline, CDR1 is MNHEY, CDR2 SVGAGI. There are 16 residues in the CDR3. J lost 1 base, V lost 6 bases, and 9 bases had no gene match. CDR3 DNA: TGTGCCAGCAGCTCGACAGGGGGACAAGGGAACACTGAAGCTTTCTTT. Its translation: CASSSTGGQGNTEAFF.

The chain uses TRBV10-3 and TRBJ2-7; D is undetermined. In germline, CDR1 is ENHRY, CDR2 SYGVKD. Between the trimmed V and J ends, which lost 3 bases and 5 bases, there was a span of 11 bases. The CDR3 runs 13 residues. The CDR3 loop reads CAISDSAPDEQYF. The CDR3 DNA sequence: TGTGCCATCAGTGACAGTGCCCCCGACGAGCAGTACTTC.

This clonotype was detected many times. The V call is TRBV29-1, the J call TRBJ1-5, with no clear D. The CDR3 loop spans 12 amino acids. The germline CDR1 and CDR2 sequences are SQVTM and ANQGSEA. Trimming cost V 4 bases and J 5 bases, with 9 bases left between them. The CDR3 reads CSVGAVDQPQHF. The CDR3 bases are TGCAGCGTTGGAGCAGTCGATCAGCCCCAGCATTTT.

This clonotype was observed once. This rearrangement joins TRBV6-1 to TRBJ1-2; unclear D gene. V lost 3 bases, J lost 1 base, and 6 bases lay in between. The germline CDR1 and CDR2 sequences are MNHNS and SASEGT. This CDR3 spans 13 amino acids. CDR3 loop: CASSDFSNYGYTF. For the CDR3, the DNA is TGTGCCAGCAGTGACTTCAGTAACTATGGCTACACCTTC.

In this sample, this clonotype turned up many times. The V call is TRBV6-1, the J call TRBJ2-1, with no clear D. The germline V and J ends were trimmed by 8 bases and 7 bases, with 21 bases remaining between them. The V gene's germline CDR1 is MNHNS and CDR2 SASEGT. The CDR3 is 15 amino acids. The CDR3 sequence: CASDSPVVASNEQFF. The DNA for the CDR3 is TGTGCCAGCGATAGTCCGGTAGTTGCGTCGAATGAGCAGTTCTTC.

This clonotype was detected a few times. This chain joins TRBV6-5 and TRBJ2-7; the match to TRBD2 covers 7 bases. The V gene end was trimmed by 0 bases and the J gene end by 2 bases; junction bases not matched to a gene: 19. Germline values: CDR1 MNHEY, CDR2 SVGAGI. CDR3 length: 20 amino acids. CDR3 nucleotide sequence: TGTGCCAGCAGTTACTCATTCGGGCAGTCGGCGGGGGTTTACCCCTACGAGCAGTACTTC. Residues: CASSYSFGQSAGVYPYEQYF.

This chain uses TRBV11-1 with TRBJ2-7, with D perhaps matching TRBD1 (5 bases). Germline CDR1 and CDR2: SGHAT and FQDESV (reference sequence). There are 15 residues in the CDR3. V shed 5 bases and J shed 7 bases, with 21 bases lying between them. CDR3 coding DNA: TGTGCCAGCAGCCGCTGGGGCATGGATCCTCGAGAGCAGTACTTC. This gives the protein CASSRWGMDPREQYF.

In its sample, this clonotype was seen many times. This chain links TRBV2 with TRBJ2-1, with 8 positions matching TRBD2. Germline CDR1 SNHLY, CDR2 FYNNEI. This CDR3 spans 17 amino acids. V lost 6 bases and J lost 2; bases outside the gene matches: 12. The CDR3 here is CASRGLLIAGPYNEQFF. The CDR3 bases are TGTGCCAGCAGGGGACTCCTTATAGCGGGGCCCTACAATGAGCAGTTCTTC.

The genes are TRBV11-2 and TRBJ2-6; 10 bases map to TRBD1. The CDR3 is 18 residues long. Germline V gene data show CDR1 as SGHAT and CDR2 as FQNNGV. The junction had 11 bases not matched to a gene; V was cut back by 5 bases and J by 4 bases. The CDR3, as DNA: TGTGCCAGCAGCCCACGACCCGGGACAGGGGCCGGGGCCAACGTCCTGACTTTC. Amino acids: CASSPRPGTGAGANVLTF.

The chain couples TRBV5-1 to TRBJ2-3, with D perhaps being TRBD1 or TRBD2 (5 bases each). Trimming cost V 0 bases and J 2 bases, with 13 bases left between them. Germline V gene lookup returns CDR1 SGHRS and CDR2 YFSETQ. The CDR3 contains 16 residues. CDR3 amino acids: CASSLGSGTLTDTQYF. The CDR3 nucleotides read TGCGCCAGCAGCTTGGGCAGTGGGACCCTCACAGATACGCAGTATTTT.

At least ten counts were recorded for this clonotype. The chain couples TRBV7-9 to TRBJ1-2, with 7 nucleotides matching TRBD1. The CDR3 is 18 residues long. Germline V gene sequence: CDR1 SEHNR, CDR2 FQNEAQ (reference sequence). J lost 0 bases, V lost 3 bases, and 13 bases had no gene match. The CDR3 DNA is TGTGCCAGCAGCTTTGAGAGATCGGACAGGTTCTCTAACTATGGCTACACCTTC. This encodes CASSFERSDRFSNYGYTF.

This clonotype came up a few times. This sequence joins TRBV6-4 and TRBJ2-1; 8 nucleotides agree with TRBD1. The CDR3 runs to 16 residues. Germline V gene sequence: CDR1 MRHNA, CDR2 SNTAGT. The V segment lost 2 bases and the J segment 3 bases; nucleotides outside the gene matches: 6. This CDR3 is CASSDTTGDFYNEQFF. The CDR3 DNA follows: TGTGCCAGCAGTGACACGACAGGGGACTTCTACAATGAGCAGTTCTTC.

This clonotype was recorded many times. The V call is TRBV1, the J call TRBJ1-1. TRBV1 is classified as a pseudogene. The CDR3 is 16 amino acids. The CDR3 DNA reads as TGCACCAGCAGCCGTAAGTGGTGGGCCGGGAACACTGAAGCTTTCTTT. It is translated as CTSSRKWWAGNTEAFF.

The J gene is TRBJ2-5, the V gene TRBV7-6, with D tentatively TRBD1 or TRBD2 (6 bases each). CDR1 SGHVS and CDR2 FNYEAQ come from the germline V gene. CDR3 length equals 16 residues. The V and J ends lost 5 bases and 5 bases respectively, with 21 bases between them. The CDR3 reads CASSPPKGGGQETQYF. The CDR3 DNA follows: TGTGCCAGCAGCCCTCCTAAAGGGGGAGGTCAGGAGACCCAGTACTTC.

At least ten counts were recorded for this clonotype. The V call is TRBV6-4, the J call TRBJ2-3, with 11 bases lining up with TRBD1. CDR1 and CDR2 from the germline V gene are MRHNA and SNTAGT. The CDR3 runs to 16 residues. Germline trimming cut 0 bases from V and 4 bases from J; bases unmatched to any gene: 3. The CDR3 protein is CASSDSRGQGADTQYF. For the CDR3, the DNA is TGTGCCAGCAGTGACTCGAGGGGACAGGGGGCAGATACGCAGTATTTT.

This clonotype has more than one count but fewer than ten. The chain joins TRBV6-1 to TRBJ2-1; unclear D gene. Trimming left V 1 base short and J 0 bases short, with 10 bases between. Per the germline V gene, CDR1 is MNHNS and CDR2 is SASEGT. This CDR3 spans 16 amino acids. In nucleotides, the CDR3 is TGTGCCAGCAGTGAAGTTAGTCGACACTCCTACAATGAGCAGTTCTTC. This gives the protein CASSEVSRHSYNEQFF.

This clonotype was picked up many times. In nucleotides, the CDR3 is TGTGCCAGCAGTGACAGGGCGAACACCGGGGAGCTGTTTTTT. The encoded protein is CASSDRANTGELFF. This chain uses TRBV12-3 or TRBV12-4 with TRBJ2-2; the match to TRBD1 covers 7 bases. Trimming cost V 5 bases and J 0 bases; bases outside gene matches: 0. This CDR3 comprises 14 residues.

The chain employs TRBV6-2 or TRBV6-3 and TRBJ2-7; tentative D call: TRBD1 (6 bases). The CDR3 runs to 14 residues. CDR1 and CDR2 from the germline V gene are MNHEY and SVGEGT. V shed 5 bases and J shed 2 bases, with 13 bases lying between them. The CDR3 here is CASSPTGSTYEQYF. CDR3 DNA sequence: TGTGCCAGCAGTCCGACAGGATCCACCTACGAGCAGTACTTC.

This clonotype was recorded at least ten times. The chain recombines TRBV6-5 with TRBJ2-5; D gene unclear. The ends were cut back, 2 bases at V and 4 bases at J, with 11 bases in the middle. Germline V lookup: CDR1 MNHEY, CDR2 SVGAGI. The CDR3 extends over 14 amino acids. The CDR3 bases are TGTGCCAGCAGTTACGACGGCTACGGAGAGACCCAGTACTTC. Translating it yields CASSYDGYGETQYF.